The 25 T cell receptor beta chains presented below share a single source sample, sequenced in a study of control samples from healthy donors and cancer patients. Assay: immunoSEQ multiplex PCR; the TCRdb copy retains only in-frame clones and omits some. The sample gives tens of thousands of clones, approximately 89% of which show up once; 1.6% is in the top ten. The material sequenced was PBMCs. These receptors came from a man aged 40-49 years with colorectal cancer.

This clone was counted a single time. CDR3 in amino acids: CASSSRQTLTYEQYF. The CDR3 coding sequence is TGTGCCAGCAGCTCCAGACAGACCTTAACGTACGAGCAGTACTTC. The chain carries TRBV7-9 and TRBJ2-7; D might be TRBD1 (5 bases). Germline CDR1 is SEHNR and CDR2 is FQNEAQ (reference sequence). The CDR3 contains 15 residues. Trimming took off 4 bases at V and 4 bases at J, with 17 bases between the two ends.

This clone has just one count. Other nucleotide sequences in the sample specify the same CDR3. The rearrangement links TRBV11-2 to TRBJ1-3; the match to TRBD1 covers 7 bases. V shed 3 bases and J 0 bases; nucleotides not matched to a gene: 2. There are 15 residues in the CDR3. The germline V gene encodes CDR1 SGHAT and CDR2 FQNNGV. CDR3 amino acids: CASSLDRYSGNTIYF. In nucleotides, the CDR3 is TGTGCCAGCAGCTTGGACAGGTACTCTGGAAACACCATATATTTT. The full variable domain, in which reference TRBV11-2 and TRBJ1-3 provide the parts outside the CDR3, is EAGVAQSPRYKIIEKRQSVAFWCNPISGHATLYWYQQILGQGPKLLIQFQNNGVVDDSQLPKDRFSAERLKGVDSTLKIQPAKLEDSAVYLCASSLDRYSGNTIYFGEGSWLTVV.

The genes are TRBV13 and TRBJ2-3; a weak D match, TRBD2 (6 bases). V was shortened by 5 bases and J by 5 bases, with 11 bases between the two germline ends. The V gene's germline CDR1 is PRHDT and CDR2 FYEKMQ (reference sequence). CDR3 length: 13 amino acids. CDR3 protein: CASSGGTGDTQYF. The CDR3 bases are TGTGCCAGCAGCGGAGGGACGGGAGATACGCAGTATTTT.

The J gene is TRBJ2-7, the V gene TRBV7-9, with D hard to call. This CDR3 has 14 residues. Germline V lookup: CDR1 SEHNR, CDR2 FQNEAQ (reference sequence). The V gene lost 1 base and the J gene lost 0 bases, with 7 bases spanning the gap. CDR3 DNA: TGTGCCAGCAGCTTAGGGACCAGCTCCTACGAGCAGTACTTC. Its translation: CASSLGTSSYEQYF.

The V and J genes are TRBV19 and TRBJ1-1; D gene uncertain. CDR1 and CDR2 from the germline V gene are LNHDA and SQIVND (reference sequence). This CDR3 contains 13 residues. V lost 3 bases, J lost 6 bases, and 11 bases lay in between. The CDR3 DNA reads as TGTGCCAGTAGTATCAGACGGGAGTCTGAAGCTTTCTTT. It yields the protein CASSIRRESEAFF.

The V call is TRBV10-3, the J call TRBJ2-2; TRBD1 matches at 9 bases. Germline CDR1 is ENHRY and CDR2 is SYGVKD. The CDR3 sequence is 17 residues long. V lost 5 bases to trimming and J lost 5 bases; unmatched junction nucleotides: 12. The DNA for the CDR3 is TGTGCCATCAGTTCCGGGACAGGGACACTCCCAACCGGGGAGCTGTTTTTT. Encoded protein: CAISSGTGTLPTGELFF.

The chain uses TRBV4-1 and TRBJ1-5; no definite D call. Trimming cost V 1 base and J 4 bases, with 5 bases left between them. CDR3 length: 13 amino acids. CDR1 is MGHRA, CDR2 YSYEKL, per germline. This CDR3 reads CASSQVRNQPQHF. CDR3 nucleotide sequence: TGCGCCAGCAGCCAAGTACGGAATCAGCCCCAGCATTTT.

This clone was seen only once. The CDR3 here is CASSLEAVMDTQYF. CDR3 nucleotide sequence: TGCGCCAGCAGCTTAGAAGCGGTTATGGATACGCAGTATTTT. V and J are TRBV5-1 and TRBJ2-3, with D possibly matching TRBD2 (5 bases). Per the germline V gene, CDR1 is SGHRS and CDR2 is YFSETQ. V shed 2 bases and J shed 6 bases, with 13 bases lying between them. This CDR3 has 14 amino acids.

This clone was counted only a few times. The genes are TRBV5-1 and TRBJ1-3; TRBD1 matches 7 bases. Losses at the gene ends were 4 bases for V and 2 bases for J; bases not matched to a gene: 9. The CDR3 is 16 residues long. In germline, CDR1 is SGHRS, CDR2 YFSETQ. This CDR3 reads CASSDRQGMAGNTIYF. The CDR3 coding sequence is TGCGCCAGCAGCGACCGACAGGGAATGGCTGGAAACACCATATATTTT.

The chain combines TRBV20-1 with TRBJ2-7; 10 bases line up with TRBD2. V lost 3 bases, J lost 6 bases, and 8 bases stayed unmatched. The CDR3 has 14 amino acids. Germline CDR1 and CDR2: DFQATT and SNEGSKA (reference sequence). The DNA of the CDR3 is TGCAGTGCTAGTTGGGGAGCGGGAGGGTTCGAGCAGTACTTC. Translation: CSASWGAGGFEQYF.

The V call is TRBV14, the J call TRBJ2-1; 10 bases line up with TRBD2. The CDR3 sequence is 18 residues long. V gave up 0 bases and J gave up 7 bases; unmatched junction bases: 12. Per the germline V gene, CDR1 is SGHDN and CDR2 is FVKESK. The CDR3 is CASSQEGLAVFRGNEQFF. The CDR3 DNA is TGTGCCAGCAGCCAAGAAGGACTAGCGGTCTTTAGGGGGAATGAGCAGTTCTTC.

This chain connects TRBV15 to TRBJ1-6, with D possibly being TRBD1 (5 bases). CDR3 length: 14 amino acids. Germline V lookup: CDR1 LNHNV, CDR2 YYDKDF (reference sequence). V was shortened by 3 bases and J by 9 bases, with 12 bases between the two germline ends. The chain's CDR3 is CATSSPGTTSPLHF. The DNA of the CDR3 is TGTGCCACCAGCAGTCCCGGGACTACTTCACCCCTCCACTTT.

J is TRBJ1-5 and V is TRBV27, with 9 bases identical to TRBD1. After removal of 6 bases from V and 4 bases from J, the junction contained 13 bases not matched to a gene. The CDR3 length is 17 residues. CDR1 and CDR2 (germline): MNHEY, SMNVEV (reference sequence). This CDR3 is CASSHNRGPTSNQPQHF. CDR3 nucleotides: TGTGCCAGCAGCCACAACAGGGGGCCCACTAGTAATCAGCCCCAGCATTTT.

The chain employs TRBV15 and TRBJ2-5, with D maybe TRBD2 (6 bases). Germline V lookup: CDR1 LNHNV, CDR2 YYDKDF (reference sequence). V shed 8 bases and J shed 5 bases, with 12 bases lying between them. The CDR3 totals 12 residues. CDR3 sequence reads: CATRDGGETQYF. CDR3 coding DNA: TGTGCCACCCGGGATGGGGGGGAGACCCAGTACTTC.

The chain uses TRBV19 and TRBJ1-2; unclear D gene. This CDR3 is built from 13 residues. CDR1 and CDR2 from the germline V gene are LNHDA and SQIVND (reference sequence). The V end lost 3 bases, the J end lost 4 bases, and 9 bases lay between the germline ends. CDR3 DNA sequence: TGTGCCAGTAGTATGGAGCGATTCTATGGCTACACCTTC. It yields the protein CASSMERFYGYTF.

This sequence joins TRBV6-6 and TRBJ1-1; D gene ambiguous. Germline V gives CDR1 MNHNY, CDR2 SVGAGI (reference sequence). The CDR3 has 13 residues. Trimming removed 8 bases at V and 3 bases at J, with 13 bases between. CDR3 in DNA: TGTGCCAGCGGAAACTACGGGGACACTGAAGCTTTCTTT. Amino acids: CASGNYGDTEAFF.

The rearrangement uses TRBV12-2 and TRBJ2-7; the table's D call of TRBD2 was not tested on the DNA. TRBV12-2 has pseudogene status. The CDR3 runs 15 residues. CDR3 sequence (DNA): TGTGCAAGTCGCAGCCTAGGACTCTCAAGGGACGAGCAGTACTTC. This sequence encodes CASRSLGLSRDEQYF.

Here the CDR3 reads CASSERFRTDTQYF. The CDR3, as DNA: TGCGCCAGCAGTGAAAGGTTCCGCACAGATACGCAGTATTTT. The V call is TRBV10-1, the J call TRBJ2-3; no clear D. Germline loops: CDR1 WNHNN, CDR2 SYGVQD (reference sequence). Trimming stripped 3 bases from V and 1 base from J, with 8 bases between. This CDR3 is 14 amino acids long.

This sequence joins TRBV3-1 (or the pseudogene TRBV3-2) and TRBJ1-1; possibly TRBD1 for D (6 bases). Germline CDR1 reads LGHDT; CDR2 reads YNNKEL (reference sequence). CDR3 length equals 13 residues. Trimming removed 6 bases from V and 3 bases from J, with 11 bases in between. The CDR3 is CASSHREDTEAFF. As DNA, the CDR3 is TGTGCCAGCAGTCACAGGGAGGACACTGAAGCTTTCTTT.

V and J are TRBV5-1 and TRBJ1-1; no clear D. The CDR3 runs to 14 residues. V lost 5 bases to trimming and J lost 1 base, with 12 bases between them. The germline V gene has CDR1 SGHRS and CDR2 YFSETQ. This chain's CDR3 is CASRISTQNTEAFF. DNA of the CDR3: TGCGCCAGCAGAATCAGTACTCAGAACACTGAAGCTTTCTTT.

The chain uses TRBV7-9 and TRBJ2-2, with D possibly being TRBD1 (5 bases). Germline CDR1 SEHNR, CDR2 FQNEAQ (reference sequence). This CDR3 region has 12 residues. V lost 5 bases to trimming and J lost 6 bases, with 7 bases between them. CDR3 DNA sequence: TGTGCCAGCAGCCAGGGCCCCGGGGAGCTGTTTTTT. Protein product: CASSQGPGELFF.

The CDR3 protein is CASSLDYEQYF. The CDR3 coding sequence is TGTGCCAGCAGCTTGGACTACGAGCAGTACTTC. This rearrangement joins TRBV5-6 to TRBJ2-7; the D is unclear. The CDR3 has 11 residues. Germline V gene sequence: CDR1 SGHDT, CDR2 YYEEEE. V dropped 0 bases and J dropped 3 bases, with 1 base sitting between them. The entire variable domain, with the rest obtained from reference TRBV5-6 and TRBJ2-7, is as follows: DAGVTQSPTHLIKTRGQQVTLRCSPKSGHDTVSWYQQALGQGPQFIFQYYEEEERQRGNFPDRFSGHQFPNYSSELNVNALLLGDSALYLCASSLDYEQYFGPGTRLTVT.

The chain employs TRBV29-1 and TRBJ2-3, with unresolved D. The CDR3 length is 13 residues. Trimming stripped 3 bases from V and 0 bases from J, with 7 bases between. The germline V gene encodes CDR1 SQVTM and CDR2 ANQGSEA. Here the CDR3 reads CSVEGMSTDTQYF. In DNA form, the CDR3 reads TGCAGCGTTGAGGGGATGAGCACAGATACGCAGTATTTT.

V is TRBV7-6 and J is TRBJ1-2, with D unclear. From germline, CDR1 is SGHVS and CDR2 FNYEAQ. V lost 1 base, J lost 4 bases, and 10 bases lay in between. CDR3 length: 14 residues. The CDR3 DNA reads TGTGCCAGCAGCTTAGGAGGCCAGCTCTATGGCTACACCTTC. It translates to CASSLGGQLYGYTF.

The V and J genes are TRBV11-2 and TRBJ2-7; D not resolved. The CDR3 totals 14 residues. The V end was cut by 5 bases, the J end by 5 bases, with 16 bases between. Germline V CDR1 and CDR2: SGHAT, FQNNGV. The chain's CDR3 is CASSNLMHFHEQYF. In DNA form, the CDR3 reads TGTGCCAGCAGCAACCTGATGCATTTCCACGAGCAGTACTTC.